The clone carrying this T cell receptor (beta chain) was seen once. Antigen specificity is unknown. An end of the junction does not agree with germline; a read error may underlie this. This CDR3 region has 12 residues. The germline V gene encodes CDR1 SSHAT and CDR2 FNYEAQ (reference sequence). The data were taken from a study of cytomegalovirus exposure and HLA in healthy donors. Study conclusions and caveats: Specificity of a few CMV-associated chains for CMV antigens was verified in vitro.

Amplification used 60 Vbeta primers and 13 Jbeta primers. The protocol was immunoSEQ multiplex PCR, while the TCRdb copy is restricted to in-frame clones and leaves out a portion. The table includes around 120,000 clones, approximately 80% detected once. The chain combines TRBV7-7 with TRBJ2-3; a weak D match, TRBD2 (5 bases). The TCR sequence derives from a man aged 50-59 years in good health and CMV-seronegative. Sequencing was done on a sample of PBMCs. DNA for the CDR3: TGTGCTAGCAGCTCCCTCAGCGGTCCGCAGTATTTT. Residues: CASSSLSGPQYF.